This TCR beta chain was recorded in a study of blood T cells in healthy people across ages. The second PCR ran roughly 7 to 12 cycles with a sample-barcoded 5' primer and J-beta primers. Tagging of each cDNA molecule was performed by a template-switch adaptor with 12 random nucleotides. TCRdb re-called the 5' RACE reads through MiXCR, storing one row per CDR3 protein. The sample records 1.5 million to 2 million distinct CDR3 sequences, about 32% being singletons. A word on this clonotype: The antigen remains undetermined.

V trimming: 6 bases; J trimming: 1 base; junction bases outside the gene matches: 13. The length of the CDR3 is 17 residues. Germline V gene sequence: CDR1 DFQATT, CDR2 SNEGSKA (reference sequence). Study observations and caveats: Age showed a roughly linear inverse relationship with TCR beta diversity per million T cells. Comparison with aged donors showed that long-lived donors had more naive CD4+ cells and higher diversity.

This chain connects TRBV20-1 to TRBJ2-1; 9 bases map to TRBD2. This sequence originates from a woman aged 25 to 39 in good health. The sequencing input was blood. CDR3 amino acids: CSAGDLAGKVSYNEQFF. DNA for the CDR3: TGCAGTGCGGGGGACCTAGCGGGAAAGGTTTCCTACAATGAGCAGTTCTTC.